This is a list of T cell receptor beta chains from one sample in a study of molecular identifiers for immune sequencing clone quantification. From the PCR reads, TCRdb called clonotypes with MiXCR, one entry per CDR3 protein. Here the sample spans roughly 630,000 distinct CDR3 sequences, roughly 23% being singletons. Material: naive CD8+ T cells from blood, with Jurkat cell RNA spiked in. These receptors originate from a human donor in good health. Some libraries in this study had Jurkat cell RNA spiked in. Each CDR3 is given with its conserved first and last residue. D genes are given only for firm matches. Some rows have no size entry. The others give once, few or many, or a class for an expanded clone.

V	size	D	J	DNA	CDR3
TRBV4-1	few	TRBD1	TRBJ1-6	TGCGCCAGCAGTGGGACAGGGGACTTAGGTAATTCACCCCTCCACTTT	CASSGTGDLGNSPLHF
TRBV20-1	-	-	TRBJ1-1	TGCAGTGCTAGAGAAGCCCGAGGGACTGAAGCTTTCTTT	CSAREARGTEAFF
TRBV9	-	TRBD1	TRBJ2-1	TGTGCCAGCAGCGCAGCCCGGGCAGGGGGCGGGTATGAGTGGTTCTTC	CASSAARAGGGYEWFF
TRBV5-3	-	-	TRBJ1-1	TGTGCCAGCAGCCCACGCAGCATGAACACTGAAGCTTTCTTT	CASSPRSMNTEAFF
TRBV4-3	few	-	TRBJ1-3	TGCGCCAGCAGCCCAGGCGGACTTCTCTCTGGAAACACCATATATTTT	CASSPGGLLSGNTIYF
TRBV28	few	TRBD2	TRBJ2-1	TGTGCCAGCAGCCCTCCCTCTAGCGGGGACTACAATGAGCAGTTCTTC	CASSPPSSGDYNEQFF
TRBV28	few	-	TRBJ2-2	TGTGCCAGCAGAGCAACCGGGGAGCTGTTTTTT	CASRATGELFF
TRBV5-8	many	TRBD1	TRBJ2-5	TGTGCCAGCAGCAATATGGACAGGGTACTCGAGATAGGCCAGTACTTC	CASSNMDRVLEIGQYF
TRBV28	many	TRBD2	TRBJ2-1	TGTGCCAGCAGCCCCGGACTAGCGGGGACTGAGCAGTTCTTC	CASSPGLAGTEQFF
TRBV30	many	-	TRBJ2-5	TGTGCCTGGAGTGGGGCAGGGCGGGCCCAGTACTTC	CAWSGAGRAQYF
TRBV27	few	TRBD1	TRBJ2-7	TGTGCCAGCAGTGGGGAGGACAGGGGGCGCAACGAGCAGTACTTC	CASSGEDRGRNEQYF
TRBV7-9	many	TRBD1	TRBJ2-3	TGTGCCAGCAGCCCTGGGGACAGCCGTGCAGATACGCAGTATTTT	CASSPGDSRADTQYF
TRBV4-2	-	TRBD1	TRBJ2-7	TGTGCCAGCAACCATTCCTCCGGGACAGCCTCCTACGAGCAGTACTTC	CASNHSSGTASYEQYF
TRBV6-5	-	-	TRBJ1-6	TGTGCCAGCAAACCCGTCCTCGCGAGCCCCTATAATTCACCCCTCCACTTT	CASKPVLASPYNSPLHF
TRBV29-1	many	-	TRBJ2-7	TGCAGCGTTCGGTACGAGGGCCCCTACGAGCAGTACTTC	CSVRYEGPYEQYF
TRBV9	many	-	TRBJ2-6	TGTGCCAGCACGCGAGGCTCTGGGGCCAACGTCCTGACTTTC	CASTRGSGANVLTF
TRBV7-2	many	TRBD2	TRBJ2-3	TGTGCCAGCAGCTTAGCCCGGGGACTAGCGGCACAAGATACGCAGTATTTT	CASSLARGLAAQDTQYF
TRBV2	many	-	TRBJ2-1	TGTGCCAGCAGTGAAGTTGGTTCCGGGAAGGGGTCTGAGCAGTTCTTC	CASSEVGSGKGSEQFF
TRBV7-9	many	TRBD1	TRBJ2-3	TGTGCCAGCAGCTCTACAGGGGGAGTAAGGATAGATACGCAGTATTTT	CASSSTGGVRIDTQYF
TRBV4-3	few	TRBD1	TRBJ1-3	TGCGCCAGCAGCCAGGACAGGGTTTCCACCATATATTTT	CASSQDRVSTIYF
TRBV9	many	TRBD1	TRBJ1-6	TGTGCCAGCAGCGCGACAGGGGTTAATTCACCCCTCCACTTT	CASSATGVNSPLHF
TRBV4-1	many	-	TRBJ2-7	TGCGCCAGCAGCCACCCCTCGGTTTCCGAGCAGTACTTC	CASSHPSVSEQYF
TRBV27	-	-	TRBJ2-7	TGTGCCAGCAGTTTAGGCAGGGGCATAATGGACGAGCAGTACTTC	CASSLGRGIMDEQYF
TRBV6-5	many	-	TRBJ2-3	TGTGCCAGCAGTTACACGGAGGGGGGTAGCACAGATACGCAGTATTTT	CASSYTEGGSTDTQYF
TRBV3-1	many	TRBD1	TRBJ1-1	TGTGCCAGCAGCCCGGGACAGGGAATCGGTGAAGCTTTCTTT	CASSPGQGIGEAFF